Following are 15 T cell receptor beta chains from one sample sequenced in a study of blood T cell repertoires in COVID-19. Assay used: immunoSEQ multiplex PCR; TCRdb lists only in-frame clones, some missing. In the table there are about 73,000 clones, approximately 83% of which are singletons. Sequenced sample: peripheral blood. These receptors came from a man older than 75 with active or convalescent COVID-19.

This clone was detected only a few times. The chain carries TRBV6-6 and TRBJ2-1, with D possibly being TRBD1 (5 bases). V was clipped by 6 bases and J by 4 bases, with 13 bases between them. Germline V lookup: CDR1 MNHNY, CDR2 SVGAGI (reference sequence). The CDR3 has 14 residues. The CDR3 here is CASRDRNLYNEQFF. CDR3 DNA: TGTGCCAGCAGAGACAGAAATCTGTACAATGAGCAGTTCTTC.

CDR3 protein: CASGPAGGLADTQYF. The CDR3 DNA follows: TGCGCCAGCGGGCCCGCGGGGGGGTTGGCAGATACGCAGTATTTT. The chain employs TRBV5-1 and TRBJ2-3, with 9 bases fitting TRBD2. V was pared by 7 bases and J by 4 bases, with 10 bases of the junction left unmatched. CDR3 length: 15 amino acids. CDR1 is SGHRS and CDR2 is YFSETQ in the germline V gene. Full variable domain (rest looked up from reference TRBV5-1 and TRBJ2-3): KAGVTQTPRYLIKTRGQQVTLSCSPISGHRSVSWYQQTPGQGLQFLFEYFSETQRNKGNFPGRFSGRQFSNSRSEMNVSTLELGDSALYLCASGPAGGLADTQYFGPGTRLTVL.

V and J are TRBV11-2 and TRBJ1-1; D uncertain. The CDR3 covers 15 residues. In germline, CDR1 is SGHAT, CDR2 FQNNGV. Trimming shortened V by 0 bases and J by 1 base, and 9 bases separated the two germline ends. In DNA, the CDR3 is TGTGCCAGCAGCTTAGACCCCGTTAGGAACACTGAAGCTTTCTTT. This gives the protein CASSLDPVRNTEAFF. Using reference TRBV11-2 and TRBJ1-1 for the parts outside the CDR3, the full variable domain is EAGVAQSPRYKIIEKRQSVAFWCNPISGHATLYWYQQILGQGPKLLIQFQNNGVVDDSQLPKDRFSAERLKGVDSTLKIQPAKLEDSAVYLCASSLDPVRNTEAFFGQGTRLTVV.

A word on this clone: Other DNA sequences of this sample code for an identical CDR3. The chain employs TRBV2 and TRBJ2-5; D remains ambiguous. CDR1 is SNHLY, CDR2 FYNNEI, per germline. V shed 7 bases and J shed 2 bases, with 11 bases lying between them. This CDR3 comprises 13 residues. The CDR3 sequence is CASTGRRQETQYF. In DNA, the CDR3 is TGTGCCAGCACAGGTCGACGGCAAGAGACCCAGTACTTC.

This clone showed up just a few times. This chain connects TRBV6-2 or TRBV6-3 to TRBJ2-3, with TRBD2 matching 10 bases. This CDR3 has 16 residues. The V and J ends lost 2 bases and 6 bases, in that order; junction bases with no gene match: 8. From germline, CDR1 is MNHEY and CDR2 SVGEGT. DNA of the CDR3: TGTGCCAGCAGTTACGGCCTAGCGGGAGTAGTGGATACGCAGTATTTT. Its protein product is CASSYGLAGVVDTQYF.

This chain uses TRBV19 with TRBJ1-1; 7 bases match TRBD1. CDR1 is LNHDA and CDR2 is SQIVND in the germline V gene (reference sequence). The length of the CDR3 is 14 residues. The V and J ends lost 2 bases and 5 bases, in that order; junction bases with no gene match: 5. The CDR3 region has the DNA TGTGCCAGTAGTATACAGGGGGTTTGGACTGAAGCTTTCTTT. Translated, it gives CASSIQGVWTEAFF.

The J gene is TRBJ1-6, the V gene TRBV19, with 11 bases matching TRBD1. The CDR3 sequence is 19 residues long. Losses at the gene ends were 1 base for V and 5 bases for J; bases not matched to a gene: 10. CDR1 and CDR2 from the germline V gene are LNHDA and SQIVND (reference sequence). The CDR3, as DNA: TGTGCCAGTAGTATAGGGACAGGGGGCGACGGTGTGGATAATTCACCCCTCCACTTT. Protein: CASSIGTGGDGVDNSPLHF.

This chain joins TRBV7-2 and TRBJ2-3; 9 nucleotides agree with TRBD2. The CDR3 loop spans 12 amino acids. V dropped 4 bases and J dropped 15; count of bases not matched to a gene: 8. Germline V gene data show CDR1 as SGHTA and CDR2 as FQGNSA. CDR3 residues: CASSSWGGRGYF. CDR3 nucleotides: TGTGCCAGCAGCTCGTGGGGCGGGAGGGGTTATTTT.

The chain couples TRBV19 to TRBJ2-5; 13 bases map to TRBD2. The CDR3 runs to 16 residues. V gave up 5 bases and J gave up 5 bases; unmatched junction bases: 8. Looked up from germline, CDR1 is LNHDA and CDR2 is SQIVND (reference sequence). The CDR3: CASSPRLAGGGETQYF. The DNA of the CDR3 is TGTGCCAGTAGTCCCCGACTAGCGGGAGGTGGGGAGACCCAGTACTTC.

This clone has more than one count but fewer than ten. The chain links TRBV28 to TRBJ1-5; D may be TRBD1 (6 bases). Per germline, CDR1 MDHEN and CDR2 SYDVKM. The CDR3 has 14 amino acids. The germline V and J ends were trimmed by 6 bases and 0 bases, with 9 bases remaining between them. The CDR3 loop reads CASRYRVSNQPQHF. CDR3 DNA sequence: TGTGCCAGCAGATACAGGGTTAGCAATCAGCCCCAGCATTTT.

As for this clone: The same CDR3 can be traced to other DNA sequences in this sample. CDR3 sequence (DNA): TGCGCCAGCAGTTCTCAGGGCCGAGAGACCCAGTACTTC. This encodes CASSSQGRETQYF. This chain connects TRBV5-1 to TRBJ2-5; D is perhaps TRBD1 (5 bases). The germline V gene encodes CDR1 SGHRS and CDR2 YFSETQ. Trimming took 5 bases from V and 4 from J, leaving 12 bases between them. The length of the CDR3 is 13 residues.

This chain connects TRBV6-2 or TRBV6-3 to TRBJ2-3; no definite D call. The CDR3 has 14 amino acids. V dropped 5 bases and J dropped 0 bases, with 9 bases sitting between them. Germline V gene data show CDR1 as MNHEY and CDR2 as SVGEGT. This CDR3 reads CASSLQTSTDTQYF. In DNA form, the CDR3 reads TGTGCCAGCAGTCTCCAAACTAGCACAGATACGCAGTATTTT.

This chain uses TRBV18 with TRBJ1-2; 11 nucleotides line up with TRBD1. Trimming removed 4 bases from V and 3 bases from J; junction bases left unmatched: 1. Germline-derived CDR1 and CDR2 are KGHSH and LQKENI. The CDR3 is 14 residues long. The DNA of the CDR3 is TGTGCCAGCTCACTGGGACAGGGGGACTATGGCTACACCTTC. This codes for CASSLGQGDYGYTF.

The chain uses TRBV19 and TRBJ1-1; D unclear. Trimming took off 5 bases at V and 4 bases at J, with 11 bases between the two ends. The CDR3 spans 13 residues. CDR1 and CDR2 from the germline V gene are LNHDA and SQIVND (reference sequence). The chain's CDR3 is CASSQEGGTEAFF. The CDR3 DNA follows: TGTGCCAGTAGTCAGGAGGGAGGCACTGAAGCTTTCTTT.

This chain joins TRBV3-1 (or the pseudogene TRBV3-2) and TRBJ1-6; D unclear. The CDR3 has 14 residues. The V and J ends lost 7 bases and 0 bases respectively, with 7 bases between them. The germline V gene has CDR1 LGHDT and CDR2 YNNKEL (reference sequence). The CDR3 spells CASTAGSYNSPLHF. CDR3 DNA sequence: TGTGCCAGCACTGCGGGCTCCTATAATTCACCCCTCCACTTT.